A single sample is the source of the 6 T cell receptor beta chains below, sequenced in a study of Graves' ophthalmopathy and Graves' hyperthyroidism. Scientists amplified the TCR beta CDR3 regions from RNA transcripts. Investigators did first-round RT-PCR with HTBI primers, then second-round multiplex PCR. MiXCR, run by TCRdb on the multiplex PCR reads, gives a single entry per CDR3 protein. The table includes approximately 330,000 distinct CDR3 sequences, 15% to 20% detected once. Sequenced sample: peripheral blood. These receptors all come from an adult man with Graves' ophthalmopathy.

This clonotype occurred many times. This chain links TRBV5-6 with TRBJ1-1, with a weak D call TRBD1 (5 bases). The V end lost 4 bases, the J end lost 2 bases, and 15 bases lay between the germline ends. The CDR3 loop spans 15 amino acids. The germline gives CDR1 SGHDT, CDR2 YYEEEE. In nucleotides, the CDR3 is TGTGCCAGCAGCATGGGACCGGGAGTCAACACTGAAGCTTTCTTT. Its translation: CASSMGPGVNTEAFF.

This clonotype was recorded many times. The CDR3 nucleotides are TGTGCCAGCACCCCGGGGCTGCAAGAGACCCAGTACTTC. This codes for CASTPGLQETQYF. The rearrangement links TRBV6-1 to TRBJ2-5, with D possibly being TRBD1 or TRBD2 (5 bases each). V lost 7 bases and J 2 bases, leaving 11 bases between the germline ends. The CDR3 runs to 13 residues. Germline loops: CDR1 MNHNS, CDR2 SASEGT.

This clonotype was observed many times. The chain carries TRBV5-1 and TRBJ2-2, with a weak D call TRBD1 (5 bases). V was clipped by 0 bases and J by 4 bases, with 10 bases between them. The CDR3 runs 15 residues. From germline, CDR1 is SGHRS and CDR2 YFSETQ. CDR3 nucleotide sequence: TGCGCCAGCAGCTTGGCTGGGGCTAGCACCGGGGAGCTGTTTTTT. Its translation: CASSLAGASTGELFF.

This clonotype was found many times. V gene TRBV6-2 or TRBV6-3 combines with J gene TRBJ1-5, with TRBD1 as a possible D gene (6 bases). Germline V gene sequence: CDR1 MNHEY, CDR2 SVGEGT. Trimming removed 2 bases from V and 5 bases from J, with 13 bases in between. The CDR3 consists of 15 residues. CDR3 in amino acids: CASSYIGGDHQPQHF. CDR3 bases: TGTGCCAGCAGTTACATCGGGGGCGACCATCAGCCCCAGCATTTT.

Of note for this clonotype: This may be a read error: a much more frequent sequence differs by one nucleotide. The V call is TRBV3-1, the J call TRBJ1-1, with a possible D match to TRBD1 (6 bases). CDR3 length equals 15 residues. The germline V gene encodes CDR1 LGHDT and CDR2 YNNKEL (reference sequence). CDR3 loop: CVSSQDTGRPTEAFF. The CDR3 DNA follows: TGTGTCAGCAGCCAAGATACAGGGCGTCCCACTGAAGCTTTCTTT.

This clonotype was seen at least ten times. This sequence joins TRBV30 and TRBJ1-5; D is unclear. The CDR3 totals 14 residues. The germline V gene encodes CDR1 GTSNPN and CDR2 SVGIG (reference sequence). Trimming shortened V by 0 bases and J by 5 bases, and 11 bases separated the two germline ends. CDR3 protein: CAWSVSAVDQPQHF. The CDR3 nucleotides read TGTGCCTGGAGTGTTTCGGCTGTCGATCAGCCCCAGCATTTT.